Listed here are 18 T cell receptor beta chains from one sample, sequenced in a study of CXCR3-negative and CXCR3-positive naive CD8 T cells. Findings of the study overall: Hydrophobicity of TRB CDR3s was greater in CXCR3-positive naive cells than in CXCR3-negative naive cells.

The libraries of TRB cDNA were prepared using 5' RACE with UMI labels. TCRdb reprocessed the 5' RACE reads and stores each CDR3 protein as one record, lacking DNA. The repertoire table contains about 63,000 distinct CDR3 sequences. No antigen has been identified for these receptors. Source material: naive CXCR3+ CD8+ T cells from blood. The sample's subset: CD45RO-CCR7+CD27+CD95- naive CD8+ T cells expressing CXCR3 (TNR3+). The receptors originated from a human donor in good health. Some clones in this sample may be carry-over from other donors' samples.

The V call is TRBV6-6, the J call TRBJ2-3; TCRdb picks TRBD2, but there is no DNA to check that call. Germline CDR1 reads MNHNY; CDR2 reads SVGAGI (reference sequence). This CDR3 has 14 residues. The CDR3 sequence is CASSRAAGPDTQYF.

CDR3 loop: CSVEELVTGGYETQYF. V usage is TRBV29-1 and J usage is TRBJ2-5; TCRdb calls TRBD2, which cannot be checked without DNA. The CDR3 totals 16 residues. Germline CDR1 is SQVTM and CDR2 is ANQGSEA. The variable domain in full, with the rest retrieved from reference TRBV29-1 and TRBJ2-5, is SAVISQKPSRDICQRGTSLTIQCQVDSQVTMMFWYRQQPGQSLTLIATANQGSEATYESGFVIDKFPISRPNLTFSTLTVSNMSPEDSSIYLCSVEELVTGGYETQYFGPGTRLLVL.

This sequence joins TRBV21-1 and TRBJ2-7; as DNA is missing, the TRBD1 call by TCRdb cannot be tested. TRBV21-1 is a pseudogene segment. The CDR3 runs to 18 residues. The CDR3 sequence is CASHMGRARSIFCYEQYF.

This chain joins TRBV28 and TRBJ2-1; without DNA, the TCRdb call of TRBD1 cannot be checked. The CDR3 covers 16 residues. Germline CDR1 MDHEN, CDR2 SYDVKM. The CDR3 here is CATDAVLGADYNEQFF. Together with reference TRBV28 and TRBJ2-1, the CDR3 gives the full variable domain: DVKVTQSSRYLVKRTGEKVFLECVQDMDHENMFWYRQDPGLGLRLIYFSYDVKMKEKGDIPEGYSVSREKKERFSLILESASTNQTSMYLCATDAVLGADYNEQFFGPGTRLTVL.

The V call is TRBV7-6, the J call TRBJ2-1. The CDR3 consists of 13 residues. Germline V gene lookup returns CDR1 SGHVS and CDR2 FNYEAQ. The CDR3 loop reads CASSLGPQVEGFF. Full variable domain (rest looked up from reference TRBV7-6 and TRBJ2-1): GAGVSQSPRYKVTKRGQDVALRCDPISGHVSLYWYRQALGQGPEFLTYFNYEAQQDKSGLPNDRFSAERPEGSISTLTIQRTEQRDSAMYRCASSLGPQVEGFFGPGTRLTVL.

The chain couples TRBV12-3 or TRBV12-4 to TRBJ1-3; lacking DNA, the TRBD1 call made by TCRdb goes unchecked. The CDR3 is 17 amino acids. CDR3 sequence: CASSWASAAYSGNTIYF.

The chain is built from TRBV15 and TRBJ2-5; with no DNA, the TCRdb D assignment of TRBD1 cannot be verified. This CDR3 region has 15 residues. Germline CDR1 and CDR2: LNHNV and YYDKDF (reference sequence). CDR3 amino acids: CATSTYGGQRETQYF.

This chain connects TRBV20-1 to TRBJ2-1; as DNA is missing, the TRBD2 call by TCRdb cannot be tested. CDR1 is DFQATT and CDR2 is SNEGSKA in the germline V gene (reference sequence). This CDR3 spans 17 amino acids. This CDR3 reads CSASGLAGGPSGHEQFF.

The rearrangement links TRBV28 to TRBJ2-5. CDR1 is MDHEN and CDR2 is SYDVKM in the germline V gene. The CDR3 length is 13 residues. This CDR3 is CASSRGNQETQYF.

The rearrangement joins TRBV20-1 to TRBJ2-7. CDR3 length: 11 residues. Germline CDR1 and CDR2: DFQATT and SNEGSKA (reference sequence). CDR3 in amino acids: CSARTYYEQYF.

The rearrangement links TRBV28 to TRBJ2-1; TCRdb picks TRBD2, but there is no DNA to check that call. This CDR3 contains 14 residues. Germline CDR1 MDHEN, CDR2 SYDVKM. The CDR3 spells CASSLGVSYNEQFF.

The CDR3 region is CASSQGFGQPQHF. V and J are TRBV6-6 and TRBJ1-5; TCRdb calls TRBD1, which cannot be checked without DNA. The germline V gene encodes CDR1 MNHNY and CDR2 SVGAGI (reference sequence). This CDR3 is 13 amino acids long.

This sequence joins TRBV7-8 and TRBJ2-2; without DNA, the TCRdb call of TRBD1 cannot be checked. The germline gives CDR1 SGHVS, CDR2 FQNEAQ. This CDR3 is built from 15 residues. Here the CDR3 reads CASSSGGGNTGELFF.

This chain links TRBV13 with TRBJ2-7; no DNA is available, so the TRBD1 call from TCRdb remains unchecked. The CDR3 runs 15 residues. Germline loops: CDR1 PRHDT, CDR2 FYEKMQ (reference sequence). The CDR3 loop is CASSLGRQGLGEQYF.

V gene TRBV20-1 combines with J gene TRBJ2-1; TCRdb's D call of TRBD2 is untestable without DNA. The CDR3 extends over 14 amino acids. Germline assignment: CDR1 DFQATT and CDR2 SNEGSKA (reference sequence). CDR3 sequence reads: CSANPAGGPWEQFF.

This chain links TRBV2 with TRBJ2-2; TCRdb's D gene call, TRBD2, goes unchecked for lack of DNA. Germline-derived CDR1 and CDR2 are SNHLY and FYNNEI. The CDR3 sequence is 17 residues long. The CDR3 here is CAIPTSGGADNTGELFF.

The rearrangement links TRBV29-1 to TRBJ1-4. The CDR3 spans 13 residues. Germline V gene sequence: CDR1 SQVTM, CDR2 ANQGSEA. CDR3 sequence: CSALKGFNEKLFF. The full variable domain, completed using reference TRBV29-1 and TRBJ1-4, is SAVISQKPSRDICQRGTSLTIQCQVDSQVTMMFWYRQQPGQSLTLIATANQGSEATYESGFVIDKFPISRPNLTFSTLTVSNMSPEDSSIYLCSALKGFNEKLFFGSGTQLSVL.

V and J are TRBV23-1 and TRBJ2-3. TRBV23-1 belongs to the ORF category, with a function that is uncertain. The CDR3 has 13 amino acids. The CDR3 reads CANNKFSTDTQYF.